Listed here are 23 T cell receptor beta chains from one sample, sequenced in a study of metastatic and nonmetastatic thyroid tumors. All patients were treatment-naive before thyroid surgery. TCRdb re-called the PCR reads with MiXCR. The repertoire has 55,000 or so clones, approximately 17% of them found once; the top ten carry about 3%. The specimen sequenced was blood. These receptors came from a female donor with papillary thyroid cancer or a benign thyroid nodule (not recorded which). Some clones in this sample may be carry-over from other donors' samples.

In the case of this clone: A much more abundant neighbour one base away suggests this may be a read error. The chain recombines TRBV20-1 with TRBJ2-3, with 9 bases that match TRBD1. Germline CDR1 DFQATT, CDR2 SNEGSKA (reference sequence). The V gene end was trimmed by 5 bases and the J gene end by 5 bases; junction bases not matched to a gene: 8. The CDR3 is made up of 14 amino acids. CDR3 nucleotide sequence: TGCAGTGCTCCCGGGACAGGGTATTTAGATACGCAGTATTTT. This encodes CSAPGTGYLDTQYF.

This clone was detected ten times or more. The chain joins TRBV7-9 to TRBJ2-2; 13 positions agree with TRBD2. CDR1 is SEHNR and CDR2 is FQNEAQ in the germline V gene (reference sequence). Unmatched junction bases numbered 5, after V lost 6 bases and J lost 7 bases. The CDR3 totals 15 residues. The CDR3 nucleotides are TGTGCCAGCAGGCCCGGACTAGCGGGAGTCGGGGAGCTGTTTTTT. Translation gives CASRPGLAGVGELFF.

In its sample, this clone was seen many times. CDR3 protein: CASSVARDSLNSPLHF. The CDR3 region has the DNA TGTGCCAGCAGCGTAGCACGGGACAGCTTGAATTCACCCCTCCACTTT. This chain joins TRBV9 and TRBJ1-6; 7 nucleotides line up with TRBD1. Germline V gene sequence: CDR1 SGDLS, CDR2 YYNGEE. The CDR3 has 16 amino acids. Trimming at V came to 0 bases and at J to 7 bases, leaving 7 bases not matched to a gene.

Ten or more counts support this clone. At the DNA level, this CDR3 is encoded by other sequences in the same sample as well. This chain joins TRBV3-1 and TRBJ2-2, with D possibly TRBD2 on 6 matching bases. Germline V gives CDR1 LGHDT, CDR2 YNNKEL (reference sequence). The germline V and J ends were trimmed by 8 bases and 2 bases, with 15 bases remaining between them. The CDR3 runs to 15 residues. In DNA, the CDR3 is TGTGCCAGCCGGGGGTGGACCCGAAACACCGGGGAGCTGTTTTTT. It translates to CASRGWTRNTGELFF.

In this sample, this clone turned up many times. The genes are TRBV5-5 and TRBJ1-1; D gene ambiguous. There are 13 residues in the CDR3. Germline V gene sequence: CDR1 SGHKS, CDR2 YYEKEE (reference sequence). With 2 bases removed from V and 0 bases from J, the gap between germline ends came to 5 bases. The CDR3, as DNA: TGTGCCAGCAGCTTAGACTTGAACACTGAAGCTTTCTTT. It codes for CASSLDLNTEAFF. Full variable domain (outside the CDR3, taken from reference TRBV5-5 and TRBJ1-1): DAGVTQSPTHLIKTRGQQVTLRCSPISGHKSVSWYQQVLGQGPQFIFQYYEKEERGRGNFPDRFSARQFPNYSSELNVNALLLGDSALYLCASSLDLNTEAFFGQGTRLTVV.

This clone appeared many times. The chain uses TRBV5-1 and TRBJ2-6, with D possibly called TRBD1 or TRBD2 (5 bases each). V was shortened by 4 bases and J by 5 bases, with 13 bases between the two germline ends. CDR1 is SGHRS and CDR2 is YFSETQ in the germline V gene. The CDR3 contains 15 residues. This chain's CDR3 is CASSRERGRANVLTF. The CDR3 DNA reads as TGCGCCAGCAGCCGTGAAAGGGGACGGGCCAACGTCCTGACTTTC.

This chain links TRBV15 with TRBJ2-7; D perhaps matches TRBD2 (7 bases). The CDR3 extends over 15 amino acids. Trimming shortened V by 0 bases and J by 3 bases, and 12 bases separated the two germline ends. Germline lookup yields CDR1 LNHNV and CDR2 YYDKDF (reference sequence). The CDR3 sequence is CATSRDRGAYYEQYF. CDR3 coding DNA: TGTGCCACCAGCAGAGATCGGGGGGCCTACTACGAGCAGTACTTC. Filled out from reference TRBV15 and TRBJ2-7, the complete variable domain reads DAMVIQNPRYQVTQFGKPVTLSCSQTLNHNVMYWYQQKSSQAPKLLFHYYDKDFNNEADTPDNFQSRRPNTSFCFLDIRSPGLGDTAMYLCATSRDRGAYYEQYFGPGTRLTVT.

With respect to this clone: A much more abundant neighbour one base away suggests this may be a read error. The chain links TRBV15 to TRBJ1-1; D gene uncertain. Trimming removed 2 bases at V and 2 bases at J, with 6 bases between. The CDR3 length is 13 residues. Germline values: CDR1 LNHNV, CDR2 YYDKDF (reference sequence). CDR3 region: CATSRLKNTEAFF. The CDR3 DNA reads TGTGCCACCAGCAGATTGAAAAACACTGAAGCTTTCTTT.

This sequence joins TRBV28 and TRBJ2-1; D call uncertain. The CDR3 spans 12 residues. Germline CDR1 MDHEN, CDR2 SYDVKM. Trimming shortened V by 6 bases and J by 6 bases, and 9 bases separated the two germline ends. In nucleotides, the CDR3 is TGTGCCAGCAGCCTTGCCAGCAATGAGCAGTTCTTC. It codes for CASSLASNEQFF.

This clone showed up many times. CDR3 sequence: CASSSRLAEELDTQYF. As DNA, the CDR3 is TGCGCCAGCAGCTCCAGACTAGCGGAAGAGTTAGATACGCAGTATTTT. This chain connects TRBV10-2 to TRBJ2-3, with TRBD2 matching over 9 bases. Germline V gene sequence: CDR1 WSHSY, CDR2 SAAADI. The CDR3 runs 16 residues. The ends lost 6 bases at V and 5 bases at J; junction bases unmatched: 12.

This clone was counted at least ten times. The junction departs from the called germline gene at one end, perhaps through a read error. The chain has TRBV6-1 and TRBJ1-1; TRBD1 might be the D (5 bases). Per germline, CDR1 MNHNS and CDR2 SASEGT. This CDR3 is built from 15 residues. CDR3 residues: CASTRGLGMNIEAFF. CDR3 sequence (DNA): TGTGCCTCAACGAGGGGCTTGGGGATGAACATTGAAGCTTTCTTT.

V gene TRBV20-1 combines with J gene TRBJ2-1, with 9 bases fitting TRBD2. The CDR3 contains 15 residues. V gave up 1 base and J gave up 4 bases; unmatched junction bases: 5. In germline, CDR1 is DFQATT, CDR2 SNEGSKA (reference sequence). The CDR3 nucleotides are TGCAGTGCTAGAGTGCTTACTAGCGGGTACAATGAGCAGTTCTTC. Translating it yields CSARVLTSGYNEQFF.

This clone was counted at least ten times. CDR3 in DNA: TGTGCCAGCAGTTCCCTCGGAAATCAGCCCCAGCATTTT. Amino acid sequence: CASSSLGNQPQHF. The V call is TRBV28, the J call TRBJ1-5; no clear D. The CDR3 consists of 13 residues. V was trimmed by 4 bases and J by 4 bases, leaving 8 bases between them. Germline loops: CDR1 MDHEN, CDR2 SYDVKM.

As regards this clone: One base away lies a much larger clone, so this may be a sequencing read error. The J gene is TRBJ1-2, the V gene TRBV29-1; D remains unclear. The CDR3 has 8 residues. Germline CDR1 and CDR2: SQVTM and ANQGSEA. The CDR3 is CSVGGHTF. The CDR3 DNA sequence: TGCAGCGTTGGTGGCCACACCTTC.

A few counts support this clone. The CDR3 does not end in the conserved phenylalanine or tryptophan, so this is likely a read error. The gene calls are TRBV28 and TRBJ2-3, with D tentatively TRBD2 (5 bases). Germline loops: CDR1 MDHEN, CDR2 SYDVKM. This CDR3 contains 14 residues. V lost 2 bases to trimming and J lost 3 bases, with 9 bases between them. DNA for the CDR3: TGTGCCAGCAGTTTAGCGGGTGGTACAGATACGCAGTATTCT. Its translation is CASSLAGGTDTQYS.

The table lists this clone with many counts. Distinct nucleotide sequences in the sample also encode this CDR3. The chain recombines TRBV9 with TRBJ2-2; D unclear. V was shortened by 0 bases and J by 4 bases, with 4 bases between the two germline ends. This CDR3 region has 13 residues. Per the germline V gene, CDR1 is SGDLS and CDR2 is YYNGEE. The CDR3 protein is CASSVGGTGELFF. CDR3 bases: TGTGCCAGCAGCGTAGGTGGCACCGGGGAGCTGTTTTTT.

Notes on this clone: At one of its ends the junction is not consistent with the germline gene, which may arise from a read error. The rearrangement uses TRBV7-3 and TRBJ2-2; D is perhaps TRBD2 (5 bases). This CDR3 region has 14 residues. CDR1 is SGHTA and CDR2 is FQGTGA in the germline V gene. The CDR3 loop is CASSLGLNTGELLF. In DNA form, the CDR3 reads TGTGCCAGCAGCTTAGGTCTTAACACCGGGGAGCTGCTTTTT. Full variable domain (outside the CDR3, taken from reference TRBV7-3 and TRBJ2-2): GAGVSQTPSNKVTEKGKYVELRCDPISGHTALYWYRQSLGQGPEFLIYFQGTGAADDSGLPNDRFFAVRPEGSVSTLKIQRTERGDSAVYLCASSLGLNTGELLFGEGSRLTVL.

The chain carries TRBV19 and TRBJ2-7; D is possibly TRBD2 (6 bases). From germline, CDR1 is LNHDA and CDR2 SQIVND (reference sequence). The CDR3 is 16 residues long. Deletions cut 8 bases from V and 5 bases from J, with 25 bases between. CDR3 sequence reads: CASAVIWGRSGNEQYF. CDR3 DNA: TGTGCCAGTGCCGTAATTTGGGGGAGGTCCGGGAACGAGCAGTACTTC.

The table lists this clone with many counts. The gene calls are TRBV5-4 and TRBJ2-7, with D perhaps being TRBD1 or TRBD2 (5 bases each). V was clipped by 4 bases and J by 6 bases, with 14 bases between them. The V gene's germline CDR1 is SGHNT and CDR2 YYREEE (reference sequence). This CDR3 region has 13 residues. The CDR3 sequence is CASSLRGSVEQYF. In nucleotides, the CDR3 is TGTGCCAGCAGCCTCCGGGGCTCCGTCGAGCAGTACTTC.

This clone was seen just once. V is TRBV20-1 and J is TRBJ2-1; 9 nucleotides agree with TRBD2. Germline V gene lookup returns CDR1 DFQATT and CDR2 SNEGSKA (reference sequence). The CDR3 sequence is 13 residues long. Germline trimming cut 4 bases from V and 6 bases from J; bases unmatched to any gene: 4. The CDR3 nucleotides are TGCAGTGCTACCCGACTAGCGGTCAATGAGCAGTTCTTC. It encodes CSATRLAVNEQFF.

This clone was detected many times. CDR3 DNA: TGTGCCAGCAGTATGGGGTACCAAGACCGCGAGACCCAGTACTTC. This sequence encodes CASSMGYQDRETQYF. The V call is TRBV7-9, the J call TRBJ2-5; no definite D call. The CDR3 covers 15 residues. Germline V gives CDR1 SEHNR, CDR2 FQNEAQ (reference sequence). V was trimmed by 6 bases and J by 5 bases, leaving 19 bases between them. Using reference TRBV7-9 and TRBJ2-5 for the parts outside the CDR3, the full variable domain is DTGVSQNPRHKITKRGQNVTFRCDPISEHNRLYWYRQTLGQGPEFLTYFQNEAQLEKSRLLSDRFSAERPKGSFSTLEIQRTEQGDSAMYLCASSMGYQDRETQYFGPGTRLLVL.

The sample holds many counts of this clone. No conserved phenylalanine or tryptophan ends this CDR3, so it is likely a read error. This chain uses TRBV7-9 with TRBJ1-2; D is ambiguous. The CDR3 totals 14 residues. Trimming removed 1 base from V and 6 bases from J, with 12 bases in between. CDR1 and CDR2 (germline): SEHNR, FQNEAQ (reference sequence). The DNA for the CDR3 is TGTGCCAGCAGCTTAGGGGGTTCCCTTGATGGCTACACCTCC. Protein product: CASSLGGSLDGYTS.

The genes are TRBV20-1 and TRBJ2-7, with a possible D match to TRBD1 (5 bases). CDR1 and CDR2 from the germline V gene are DFQATT and SNEGSKA (reference sequence). CDR3 length: 11 amino acids. V lost 3 bases and J 5 bases, leaving 8 bases between the germline ends. The CDR3: CSARTVNEQYF. The CDR3 nucleotides read TGCAGTGCTAGGACAGTTAACGAGCAGTACTTC.